The 23 T cell receptor beta chains below were found in one sample sequenced in a study of blood T cell repertoires in COVID-19. The method was immunoSEQ multiplex PCR; TCRdb's version includes in-frame clones alone and lacks a portion of them. Of some 78,000 clones listed, less than 95% are singletons. The specimen was peripheral blood. The receptors stem from a woman aged 50 to 60 in a cohort sampled during active COVID-19.

The chain recombines TRBV4-2 with TRBJ2-2; D possibly corresponds to TRBD2 (6 bases). V gave up 1 base and J gave up 6 bases, with 18 bases separating them. CDR1 LGHNA and CDR2 YNFKEQ come from the germline V gene. The CDR3 is made up of 17 amino acids. The CDR3 sequence: CASSQVSGVGLAGELFF. CDR3 in DNA: TGTGCCAGCAGCCAAGTGTCGGGGGTTGGCCTCGCCGGGGAGCTGTTTTTT.

This chain joins TRBV18 and TRBJ1-1; the match to TRBD1 covers 7 bases. The CDR3 has 16 residues. J lost 1 base, V lost 4 bases, and 9 bases had no gene match. The germline gives CDR1 KGHSH, CDR2 LQKENI. The DNA of the CDR3 is TGTGCCAGCTCACGGGACAGCCGTCTTCAGAACACTGAAGCTTTCTTT. Its translation: CASSRDSRLQNTEAFF.

The chain combines TRBV28 with TRBJ2-7; 8 bases agree with TRBD2. V shed 8 bases, J shed 9 bases, and the junction held 9 bases outside the gene matches. Per germline, CDR1 MDHEN and CDR2 SYDVKM. The CDR3 runs 12 residues. The CDR3 DNA follows: TGTGCCAGCTTAGGGACTCGGGAGGGGCAGTACTTC. Translated, it gives CASLGTREGQYF.

The chain employs TRBV4-1 and TRBJ2-1; a possible D gene is TRBD2 (6 bases). V lost 0 bases and J lost 15, with 21 bases in between. The CDR3 runs 15 residues. Germline V gives CDR1 MGHRA, CDR2 YSYEKL. CDR3 region: CASSQDQGASEWRFF. The CDR3 bases are TGCGCCAGCAGCCAAGATCAAGGAGCTAGCGAGTGGCGGTTCTTC.

The sample holds one count of this clone. The chain employs TRBV28 and TRBJ2-1; D perhaps matches TRBD2 (5 bases). V dropped 5 bases and J dropped 4 bases, with 9 bases sitting between them. The CDR3 is 13 residues long. Germline V gives CDR1 MDHEN, CDR2 SYDVKM. Written as DNA, the CDR3 is TGTGCCAGCAGTATTGGACTTTACAATGAGCAGTTCTTC. Its protein product is CASSIGLYNEQFF.

For this clone: A junction boundary mismatches the germline segment, possibly from a read error. V is TRBV28 and J is TRBJ1-2, with 9 bases that match TRBD1. CDR3 length equals 12 residues. The germline gives CDR1 MDHEN, CDR2 SYDVKM. The CDR3 DNA follows: TGTGCCAGCAGCTGGGGACAGGGCCGAGTCGCCTTC. Translated: CASSWGQGRVAF.

The CDR3 DNA reads TGTGCCAGTAGCTACCTTTCCAATGAGCAGTTCTTC. This gives the protein CASSYLSNEQFF. The genes are TRBV25-1 and TRBJ2-1; D is uncertain. CDR1 is MGHDK, CDR2 SYGVNS, per germline. Trimming took off 9 bases at V and 6 bases at J, with 12 bases between the two ends. CDR3 length equals 12 residues. The full variable domain, its missing parts supplied by reference TRBV25-1 and TRBJ2-1, is EADIYQTPRYLVIGTGKKITLECSQTMGHDKMYWYQQDPGMELHLIHYSYGVNSTEKGDLSSESTVSRIRTEHFPLTLESARPSHTSQYLCASSYLSNEQFFGPGTRLTVL.

This rearrangement joins TRBV7-3 to TRBJ2-1, with TRBD2 identical over 7 bases. The V segment lost 5 bases and the J segment 4 bases; nucleotides outside the gene matches: 11. Germline CDR1 SGHTA, CDR2 FQGTGA. The CDR3 has 16 residues. CDR3 nucleotide sequence: TGTGCCAGCAGCGTCGGTGGGAGGGGATTTTACAATGAGCAGTTCTTC. Encoded protein: CASSVGGRGFYNEQFF.

The chain employs TRBV2 and TRBJ1-2; TRBD1 might be the D (6 bases). The CDR3 spans 11 residues. The V gene lost 8 bases and the J gene lost 3 bases, with 7 bases spanning the gap. Germline loops: CDR1 SNHLY, CDR2 FYNNEI. The CDR3 region is CASPGDYGYTF. The CDR3 nucleotides are TGTGCCAGCCCAGGGGACTATGGCTACACCTTC.

The gene calls are TRBV19 and TRBJ2-1; a possible D gene is TRBD1 (6 bases). The CDR3 contains 16 residues. V shed 1 base and J shed 7 bases, with 17 bases lying between them. Germline V gene data show CDR1 as LNHDA and CDR2 as SQIVND (reference sequence). CDR3 nucleotides: TGTGCCAGTAGTATAGTTTGGGGCCGCAGGGGTAATGAGCAGTTCTTC. Its protein is CASSIVWGRRGNEQFF.

This chain connects TRBV18 to TRBJ2-2; D not certain. The germline CDR1 and CDR2 sequences are KGHSH and LQKENI. V was trimmed by 4 bases and J by 9 bases, leaving 21 bases between them. This CDR3 contains 16 residues. The CDR3 DNA reads TGTGCCAGCTCACAACTCGACGTCGACTCCTCCAGGGAGCTGTTTTTT. Translating gives CASSQLDVDSSRELFF.

V is TRBV5-1 and J is TRBJ2-7; 8 nucleotides align to TRBD1. V trimming: 0 bases; J trimming: 4 bases; junction bases outside the gene matches: 9. Germline assignment: CDR1 SGHRS and CDR2 YFSETQ. CDR3 size: 16 residues. Here the CDR3 reads CASSLVTGGSGYEQYF. CDR3 nucleotide sequence: TGCGCCAGCAGCTTGGTAACAGGGGGATCCGGGTACGAGCAGTACTTC.

This rearrangement joins TRBV11-2 to TRBJ2-7; TRBD2 matches at 12 bases. Germline V lookup: CDR1 SGHAT, CDR2 FQNNGV. The CDR3 is made up of 16 amino acids. V lost 1 base to trimming and J lost 6 bases; unmatched junction nucleotides: 7. The CDR3 DNA reads TGTGCCAGCAGCTTAGGACTAGCGGGAGTAAGAGGCGAGCAGTACTTC. It translates to CASSLGLAGVRGEQYF.

V and J are TRBV14 and TRBJ2-7; TRBD1 is a possible D gene (6 bases). The CDR3 is made up of 15 amino acids. V was cut by 1 base and J by 3 bases, with 13 bases left in between. From germline, CDR1 is SGHDN and CDR2 FVKESK. CDR3 bases: TGTGCCAGCAGCCAAGGACAGGTCGGGCTCTACGAGCAGTACTTC. Protein sequence: CASSQGQVGLYEQYF.

J is TRBJ1-4 and V is TRBV4-1; 10 bases agree with TRBD1. Germline V gene lookup returns CDR1 MGHRA and CDR2 YSYEKL. This CDR3 is built from 14 residues. V dropped 5 bases and J dropped 7; count of bases not matched to a gene: 4. The CDR3 loop reads CASSGWTGGEKLFF. For the CDR3, the DNA is TGCGCCAGCAGCGGGTGGACAGGGGGTGAAAAACTGTTTTTT.

The table lists this clone with a few counts. This rearrangement joins TRBV27 to TRBJ2-7, with 7 positions matching TRBD2. Germline CDR1 reads MNHEY; CDR2 reads SMNVEV (reference sequence). With V trimmed by 2 bases and J by 5 bases, 3 bases remained unmatched. The CDR3 sequence is 13 residues long. This CDR3 is CASSLGRDHEQYF. CDR3 coding DNA: TGTGCCAGCAGTTTAGGGAGGGACCACGAGCAGTACTTC.

This rearrangement joins TRBV5-5 to TRBJ2-3, with D hard to call. CDR1 and CDR2 (germline): SGHKS, YYEKEE (reference sequence). V lost 3 bases to trimming and J lost 5 bases, with 19 bases between them. The CDR3 sequence is 16 residues long. The CDR3 region has the DNA TGTGCCAGCAGCTGGGCAGGTGCGCCGTCCGAAGATACGCAGTATTTT. Its protein product is CASSWAGAPSEDTQYF.

The V call is TRBV27, the J call TRBJ2-1; 7 bases fit TRBD2. J lost 2 bases, V lost 5 bases, and 6 bases had no gene match. Germline values: CDR1 MNHEY, CDR2 SMNVEV (reference sequence). The CDR3 is 15 amino acids. Here the CDR3 DNA reads TGTGCCAGCAGTCCTAAACTAGCGCCCTACAATGAGCAGTTCTTC. Its translation is CASSPKLAPYNEQFF.

Concerning this clone: No conserved phenylalanine or tryptophan is present at the end of the CDR3, so a read error is the likely explanation. V usage is TRBV18 and J usage is TRBJ1-2, with D hard to call. The CDR3 spans 18 residues. Germline V gene lookup returns CDR1 KGHSH and CDR2 LQKENI. V was pared by 3 bases and J by 2 bases, with 22 bases between. The CDR3: CASSPKTIRQGSNYGYTL. Here the CDR3 DNA reads TGTGCCAGCTCACCGAAAACCATACGCCAAGGGAGCAACTATGGCTACACCCTC.

The chain is built from TRBV5-1 and TRBJ2-3; D is ambiguous. The V end lost 7 bases, the J end lost 7 bases, and 10 bases lay between the germline ends. The CDR3 has 11 amino acids. The V gene's germline CDR1 is SGHRS and CDR2 YFSETQ. CDR3 sequence (DNA): TGCGCCAGCGGGCCCAGGAATACGCAGTATTTT. It specifies CASGPRNTQYF.

The rearrangement uses TRBV19 and TRBJ2-2; tentatively, D is TRBD2 (5 bases). This CDR3 is built from 17 residues. The V end was cut by 3 bases, the J end by 0 bases, with 14 bases between. Germline CDR1 LNHDA, CDR2 SQIVND (reference sequence). CDR3 protein: CASSMRRLRSNTGELFF. The CDR3 coding sequence is TGTGCCAGTAGTATGCGGAGACTACGATCGAACACCGGGGAGCTGTTTTTT. Supplemented by reference TRBV19 and TRBJ2-2, the full variable domain reads DGGITQSPKYLFRKEGQNVTLSCEQNLNHDAMYWYRQDPGQGLRLIYYSQIVNDFQKGDIAEGYSVSREKKESFPLTVTSAQKNPTAFYLCASSMRRLRSNTGELFFGEGSRLTVL.

This clone has a single count. This chain links TRBV5-1 with TRBJ2-3, with D perhaps matching TRBD1 (6 bases). The CDR3 length is 14 residues. The V end was cut by 6 bases, the J end by 2 bases, with 13 bases between. In germline, CDR1 is SGHRS, CDR2 YFSETQ. The CDR3 is CASTDQGFTDTQYF. CDR3 DNA sequence: TGCGCCAGCACCGATCAGGGGTTCACAGATACGCAGTATTTT. The full variable domain, with the rest looked up from reference TRBV5-1 and TRBJ2-3, is KAGVTQTPRYLIKTRGQQVTLSCSPISGHRSVSWYQQTPGQGLQFLFEYFSETQRNKGNFPGRFSGRQFSNSRSEMNVSTLELGDSALYLCASTDQGFTDTQYFGPGTRLTVL.

The rearrangement links TRBV9 to TRBJ2-2, with 11 bases fitting TRBD2. The junction had 4 bases not matched to a gene; V was cut back by 5 bases and J by 4 bases. The CDR3 spans 15 residues. Germline CDR1 reads SGDLS; CDR2 reads YYNGEE. The CDR3 spells CASRGTSGSTGELFF. In DNA form, the CDR3 reads TGTGCCAGCAGGGGGACTAGCGGTAGCACCGGGGAGCTGTTTTTT.